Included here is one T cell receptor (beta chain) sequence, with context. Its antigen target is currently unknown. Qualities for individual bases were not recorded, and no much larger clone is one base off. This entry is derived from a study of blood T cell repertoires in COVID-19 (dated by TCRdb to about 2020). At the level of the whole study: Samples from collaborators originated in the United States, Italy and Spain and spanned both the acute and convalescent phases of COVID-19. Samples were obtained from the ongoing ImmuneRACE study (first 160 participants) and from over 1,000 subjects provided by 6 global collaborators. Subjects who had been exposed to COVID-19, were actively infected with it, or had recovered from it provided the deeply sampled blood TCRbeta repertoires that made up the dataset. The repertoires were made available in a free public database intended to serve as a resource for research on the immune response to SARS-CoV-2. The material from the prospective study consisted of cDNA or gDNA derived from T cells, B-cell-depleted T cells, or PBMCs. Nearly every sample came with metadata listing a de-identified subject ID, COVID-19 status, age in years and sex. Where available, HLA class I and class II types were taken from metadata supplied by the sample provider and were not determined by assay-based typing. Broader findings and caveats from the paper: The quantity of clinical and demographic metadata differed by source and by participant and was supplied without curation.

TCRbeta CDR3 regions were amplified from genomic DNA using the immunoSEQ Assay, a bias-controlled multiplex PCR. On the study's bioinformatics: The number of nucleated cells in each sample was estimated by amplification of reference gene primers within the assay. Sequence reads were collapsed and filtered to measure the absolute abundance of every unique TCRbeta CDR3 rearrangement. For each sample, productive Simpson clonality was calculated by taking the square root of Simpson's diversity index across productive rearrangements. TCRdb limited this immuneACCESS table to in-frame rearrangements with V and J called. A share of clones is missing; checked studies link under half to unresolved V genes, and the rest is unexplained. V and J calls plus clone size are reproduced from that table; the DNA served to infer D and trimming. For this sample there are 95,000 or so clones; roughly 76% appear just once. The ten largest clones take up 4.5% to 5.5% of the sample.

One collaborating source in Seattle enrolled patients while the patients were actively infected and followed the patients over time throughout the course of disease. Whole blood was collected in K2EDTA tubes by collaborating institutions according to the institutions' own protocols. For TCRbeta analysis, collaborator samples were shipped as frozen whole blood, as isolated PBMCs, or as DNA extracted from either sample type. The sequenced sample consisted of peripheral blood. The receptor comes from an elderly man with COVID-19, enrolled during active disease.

The CDR3 protein sequence reads: CASSGTGGFTGNTIYF. DNA sequence: TGTGCCAGCAGTGGGACAGGGGGCTTTACGGGAAACACCATATATTTT. The chain uses TRBV9 and TRBJ1-3; a stretch of 12 junction bases matches TRBD1. Here V drops 5 bases and J drops 4 bases, and the junction holds 7 bases not matched to any gene. CDR1 SGDLS and CDR2 YYNGEE are derived from the germline V gene. From the cysteine through the phenylalanine, the CDR3 covers 16 amino acids. The retained sequence is limited to the CDR3, 48 bases, with the frame set at the first base.